One sample yielded the 20 T cell receptor beta chains listed below, sequenced in a study of OX40 agonist ivuxolimab in advanced cancers. Some clones are missing from TCRdb's copy, which holds only in-frame ones; the method was immunoSEQ multiplex PCR. The sample has tens of thousands of clones, about four fifths seen once. The sample here was CD4+ or CD8+ T cells sorted from blood, taken in a trial of the OX40 agonist ivuxolimab. The receptors stem from an adult with an advanced solid tumor such as melanoma, head and neck, liver or kidney cancer.

The chain employs TRBV14 and TRBJ1-6, with D maybe TRBD1 (6 bases). V was cut by 1 base and J by 10 bases, with 14 bases left in between. Looked up from germline, CDR1 is SGHDN and CDR2 is FVKESK. This CDR3 contains 15 residues. CDR3 sequence (DNA): TGTGCCAGCAGCCAAGGGACAGCCGGGGGCTCACCCCTCCACTTT. Its protein is CASSQGTAGGSPLHF.

The rearrangement uses TRBV7-2 and TRBJ2-5; D unresolved. The CDR3 is 11 residues long. The germline gives CDR1 SGHTA, CDR2 FQGNSA. V gave up 3 bases and J gave up 4 bases, with 3 bases separating them. The CDR3 nucleotides are TGTGCCAGCAGCTTCTTAGAGACCCAGTACTTC. Amino acids: CASSFLETQYF.

V usage is TRBV6-5 and J usage is TRBJ1-1; perhaps TRBD1 as D (5 bases). Trimming shortened V by 0 bases and J by 6 bases, and 14 bases separated the two germline ends. The CDR3 is made up of 15 amino acids. The germline V gene has CDR1 MNHEY and CDR2 SVGAGI. CDR3 DNA: TGTGCCAGCAGTTACTCGGGGGGGGAGGGCGCTGAAGCTTTCTTT. It codes for CASSYSGGEGAEAFF.

The genes are TRBV7-3 and TRBJ2-5; D may be TRBD2 (6 bases). There are 15 residues in the CDR3. Germline V gene lookup returns CDR1 SGHTA and CDR2 FQGTGA. Trimming pared 5 bases from V and 5 bases from J, leaving 18 bases between. DNA for the CDR3: TGTGCCAGCAGCCATCGTGGTGCTAGCGCGGAGACCCAGTACTTC. Amino acids: CASSHRGASAETQYF.

This clone was counted once. V usage is TRBV11-3 and J usage is TRBJ2-7; D is unclear. Germline V gene data show CDR1 as SGHNT and CDR2 as YENEEA. V was trimmed by 3 bases and J by 2 bases, leaving 8 bases between them. The CDR3 runs to 13 residues. This CDR3 reads CASSFGGAYEQYF. As DNA, the CDR3 is TGTGCCAGCAGCTTCGGCGGAGCCTACGAGCAGTACTTC.

The chain combines TRBV28 with TRBJ2-3; D is possibly TRBD1 (5 bases). V shed 5 bases and J shed 6 bases, with 18 bases lying between them. Germline V gives CDR1 MDHEN, CDR2 SYDVKM. The CDR3 runs to 15 residues. The CDR3 nucleotides read TGTGCCAGCAGTCCCCCAGGGCTTGGGGCGGATACGCAGTATTTT. This translates into CASSPPGLGADTQYF. Full variable domain (outside the CDR3, taken from reference TRBV28 and TRBJ2-3): DVKVTQSSRYLVKRTGEKVFLECVQDMDHENMFWYRQDPGLGLRLIYFSYDVKMKEKGDIPEGYSVSREKKERFSLILESASTNQTSMYLCASSPPGLGADTQYFGPGTRLTVL.

The chain employs TRBV12-5 and TRBJ2-7; D is perhaps TRBD1 or TRBD2 (6 bases each). Germline V gene lookup returns CDR1 LGHNT and CDR2 FRNRAP. Trimming took off 11 bases at V and 3 bases at J, with 14 bases between the two ends. CDR3 length: 12 amino acids. The CDR3 spells CAGGTRLYEQYF. The CDR3 DNA sequence: TGTGCTGGGGGGACACGACTCTACGAGCAGTACTTC.

The gene calls are TRBV5-1 and TRBJ1-2; TRBD1 might be the D (6 bases). V was cut by 5 bases and J by 0 bases, with 11 bases left in between. Germline assignment: CDR1 SGHRS and CDR2 YFSETQ. The CDR3 covers 14 residues. This CDR3 reads CASSSGQPNYGYTF. CDR3 DNA: TGCGCCAGCAGTTCCGGACAGCCTAACTATGGCTACACCTTC.

The chain carries TRBV27 and TRBJ2-3; D may be TRBD2 (5 bases). V lost 8 bases and J lost 4, with 10 bases in between. The V gene's germline CDR1 is MNHEY and CDR2 SMNVEV (reference sequence). The CDR3 covers 12 residues. CDR3 in amino acids: CASSHGADTQYF. CDR3 nucleotides: TGTGCCAGCTCCCACGGGGCAGATACGCAGTATTTT.

V is TRBV7-8 and J is TRBJ2-2; D gene unclear. This CDR3 comprises 14 residues. The V gene's germline CDR1 is SGHVS and CDR2 FQNEAQ. Trimming stripped 5 bases from V and 4 bases from J, with 11 bases between. This CDR3 reads CASSPGRLTGELFF. The CDR3 bases are TGTGCCAGCAGCCCCGGACGGCTCACCGGGGAGCTGTTTTTT.

This clone has just a few counts. The DNA is left out, because the CDR3 cannot be placed on it with certainty; the CDR3 is given as TCRdb lists it. The chain has TRBV6-5 and TRBJ2-1; TRBD2, the table's D call, was not compared with the DNA. The V gene's germline CDR1 is MNHEY and CDR2 SVGAGI. The CDR3 region is 16 residues in length, termini included. The CDR3 sequence is CASSSSEGRGYNEQFF.

The chain uses TRBV29-1 and TRBJ1-2; D unresolved. This CDR3 spans 12 amino acids. The germline CDR1 and CDR2 sequences are SQVTM and ANQGSEA. V was pared by 7 bases and J by 0 bases, with 9 bases between. The CDR3 region is CSGVGPNYGYTF. The CDR3, as DNA: TGCAGCGGTGTGGGCCCTAACTATGGCTACACCTTC.

The rearrangement joins TRBV7-9 to TRBJ1-3; 9 nucleotides match TRBD1. The germline V gene has CDR1 SEHNR and CDR2 FQNEAQ (reference sequence). The trim removed 5 bases at V and 0 bases at J, leaving 11 bases unmatched. The CDR3 is 18 residues long. In DNA, the CDR3 is TGTGCCAGCAGCCGTTCCGGGACAGGGACTTACTCTGGAAACACCATATATTTT. Its protein is CASSRSGTGTYSGNTIYF.

The V call is TRBV19, the J call TRBJ1-5; 8 positions agree with TRBD1. There are 16 residues in the CDR3. The ends lost 5 bases at V and 1 base at J; junction bases unmatched: 7. Per the germline V gene, CDR1 is LNHDA and CDR2 is SQIVND (reference sequence). The CDR3 spells CASSSPGQVSNQPQHF. The CDR3 region has the DNA TGTGCCAGTAGTTCCCCGGGACAGGTGAGCAATCAGCCCCAGCATTTT.

V is TRBV6-5 and J is TRBJ2-3; D remains ambiguous. Germline CDR1 MNHEY, CDR2 SVGAGI. The germline V and J ends were trimmed by 0 bases and 4 bases, with 11 bases remaining between them. The CDR3 covers 15 residues. CDR3 region: CASSYSWRLPDTQYF. The CDR3 nucleotides are TGTGCCAGCAGTTACTCGTGGAGACTCCCAGATACGCAGTATTTT.

V and J are TRBV4-2 and TRBJ1-3, with D perhaps matching TRBD1 (5 bases). Per the germline V gene, CDR1 is LGHNA and CDR2 is YNFKEQ. Trimming removed 10 bases from V and 0 bases from J, with 10 bases in between. The length of the CDR3 is 13 residues. CDR3 in DNA: TGTGCCACCGGGGCCTCCTCTGGAAACACCATATATTTT. Translated, it gives CATGASSGNTIYF.

The chain recombines TRBV10-3 with TRBJ1-2, with TRBD1 matching over 7 bases. Trimming removed 4 bases from V and 3 bases from J; junction bases left unmatched: 8. The CDR3 is made up of 15 amino acids. Germline V gene lookup returns CDR1 ENHRY and CDR2 SYGVKD. CDR3 sequence (DNA): TGTGCCATCAGTGCTCCCTCAGGGGGGCACTATGGCTACACCTTC. Its protein product is CAISAPSGGHYGYTF.

In this sample, this clone turned up a few times. The chain carries TRBV2 and TRBJ2-1, with D possibly TRBD1 on 5 matching bases. Germline lookup yields CDR1 SNHLY and CDR2 FYNNEI. V was clipped by 3 bases and J by 6 bases, with 12 bases between them. The CDR3 length is 14 residues. CDR3 amino acids: CASSDSRVGNEQFF. CDR3 coding DNA: TGTGCCAGCAGTGACAGCAGGGTGGGCAATGAGCAGTTCTTC.

The chain's CDR3 is CASRPGTGSNTGELFF. The CDR3 DNA follows: TGTGCCAGCCGCCCGGGGACAGGGTCGAACACCGGGGAGCTGTTTTTT. The chain combines TRBV9 with TRBJ2-2, with 9 positions matching TRBD1. CDR1 is SGDLS, CDR2 YYNGEE, per germline. The trim removed 7 bases at V and 0 bases at J, leaving 7 bases unmatched. The CDR3 extends over 16 amino acids.

The J gene is TRBJ2-1, the V gene TRBV4-1; 7 bases match TRBD2. Germline V gene sequence: CDR1 MGHRA, CDR2 YSYEKL. CDR3 length: 17 residues. The J segment lost 2 bases and the V segment lost 3 bases, leaving 10 bases of the junction unmatched. The CDR3 region has the DNA TGCGCCAGCAGCCACCGTCAGCGGGAAGGGACCTACAATGAGCAGTTCTTC. Its translation is CASSHRQREGTYNEQFF.